Sequencing of this T cell receptor beta chain was carried out in a study of vaccination effects on CD4 cells after COVID-19. Notes on the study in general: For convalescents, most of the spike-reactive clones seen post-vaccine were new vaccine-induced clones.

Comment on this clone: Its antigen is not identified.

Assay used: immunoSEQ multiplex PCR; TCRdb lists only in-frame clones, some missing. The sample consists of roughly 30,000 clones, under 85% of them appearing once. Under the ViraFEST assay, PBMC were stimulated with viral peptide pools so that antigen-specific CD4+ T cells expanded. Sequencing was performed afterwards. Following culture for around 9 days, CD4+ T cells were isolated. Sometime from March through December 2020, the person acquired a SARS-CoV-2 infection that PCR confirmed. Sequencing used CD4+ T cells from PBMCs cultured with a peptide pool, obtained before COVID-19 vaccination. The source is a human donor who had a prior SARS-CoV-2 infection.

The CDR3 protein is CASSLFGGSSTDTQYF. CDR3 sequence (DNA): TGTGCCAGCAGCTTATTTGGCGGGAGTTCTACAGATACGCAGTATTTT. The V gene is TRBV7-2, the J gene TRBJ2-3; 7 bases fit TRBD2. The germline V gene encodes CDR1 SGHTA and CDR2 FQGNSA. The CDR3 is 16 amino acids. With V trimmed by 2 bases and J by 3 bases, 8 bases remained unmatched.